This is a list of T cell receptor beta chains from one sample in a study of blood T cell repertoires in COVID-19. Data came from immunoSEQ multiplex PCR; TCRdb stores just in-frame clones and leaves some out. The repertoire has under 200,000 clones, approximately 86% of them found once; the top ten carry around 0.5%. The sequencing input was peripheral blood. Receptor source: a man between 60 and 70 years old with COVID-19, enrolled during active disease. The CDR3 runs from the conserved cysteine through the conserved F or W. The D gene is left open where the match is weak. Expanded clones get a size class; other rows say once, few or many, or leave the size out.

cdr3_length: 15
v_call: TRBV29-1
d_call: -
clone_size: -
j_call: TRBJ1-4
cdr3_aa: CSVPASGTFNEKLFF
cdr3_nt: TGCAGCGTTCCCGCGTCCGGGACATTTAATGAAAAACTGTTTTTT

cdr3_length: 14
v_call: TRBV10-3
d_call: -
clone_size: -
j_call: TRBJ2-7
cdr3_aa: CAISDGPGTYEQYF
cdr3_nt: TGTGCCATCAGTGACGGGCCGGGAACCTACGAGCAGTACTTC

cdr3_length: 13
v_call: TRBV2
d_call: -
clone_size: -
j_call: TRBJ2-7
cdr3_aa: CASSAGLINEQYF
cdr3_nt: TGTGCCAGCAGTGCAGGACTGATAAACGAGCAGTACTTC

cdr3_length: 12
v_call: TRBV21-1
d_call: -
clone_size: -
j_call: TRBJ1-4
cdr3_aa: CASSKLEEKLFF
cdr3_nt: TGTGCCAGCAGCAAACTCGAGGAAAAACTGTTTTTT

cdr3_length: 14
v_call: TRBV4-1
d_call: -
clone_size: few
j_call: TRBJ1-5
cdr3_aa: CASSPDNSNQPQHF
cdr3_nt: TGCGCCAGCAGCCCGGACAATAGCAATCAGCCCCAGCATTTT

cdr3_length: 15
v_call: TRBV10-3
d_call: -
clone_size: few
j_call: TRBJ1-5
cdr3_aa: CAISEGDSAGLPQHF
cdr3_nt: TGTGCCATCAGTGAAGGAGACAGCGCGGGGTTGCCCCAGCATTTT

cdr3_length: 13
v_call: TRBV7-9
d_call: TRBD1
clone_size: -
j_call: TRBJ1-1
cdr3_aa: CASKRTGVTEAFF
cdr3_nt: TGTGCCAGCAAAAGGACAGGGGTCACTGAAGCTTTCTTT

cdr3_length: 17
v_call: TRBV5-1
d_call: -
clone_size: -
j_call: TRBJ2-1
cdr3_aa: CASRAETPPILYNEQFF
cdr3_nt: TGCGCCAGCAGGGCCGAGACTCCTCCTATATTATACAATGAGCAGTTCTTC

cdr3_length: 15
v_call: TRBV4-2
d_call: TRBD1
clone_size: -
j_call: TRBJ1-2
cdr3_aa: CASSQAVQGAYGYTF
cdr3_nt: TGTGCCAGCAGCCAAGCTGTACAGGGGGCCTATGGCTACACCTTC

cdr3_length: 13
v_call: TRBV5-1
d_call: TRBD1
clone_size: -
j_call: TRBJ2-3
cdr3_aa: CASSRGQADTQYF
cdr3_nt: TGCGCCAGCAGCCGCGGACAGGCCGATACGCAGTATTTT

cdr3_length: 14
v_call: TRBV19
d_call: -
clone_size: -
j_call: TRBJ1-1
cdr3_aa: CASTKGRGYTEAFF
cdr3_nt: TGTGCCAGTACTAAAGGGCGGGGATACACTGAAGCTTTCTTT

cdr3_length: 15
v_call: TRBV7-2
d_call: TRBD1
clone_size: -
j_call: TRBJ1-6
cdr3_aa: CASSLEGTANSPLHF
cdr3_nt: TGTGCCAGCAGCTTAGAAGGGACAGCTAATTCACCCCTCCACTTT

cdr3_length: 16
v_call: TRBV5-6
d_call: TRBD1
clone_size: -
j_call: TRBJ1-2
cdr3_aa: CASSGTQGTPNYGYTF
cdr3_nt: TGTGCCAGCAGCGGAACACAGGGGACCCCGAACTATGGCTACACCTTC

cdr3_length: 14
v_call: TRBV5-5
d_call: TRBD2
clone_size: -
j_call: TRBJ2-7
cdr3_aa: CASSTREESYEQYF
cdr3_nt: TGTGCCAGCAGCACCCGGGAGGAATCCTACGAGCAGTACTTC

cdr3_length: 12
v_call: TRBV28
d_call: -
clone_size: -
j_call: TRBJ1-1
cdr3_aa: CASSLRQFEAFF
cdr3_nt: TGTGCCAGCAGTTTACGACAGTTTGAAGCTTTCTTT

cdr3_length: 14
v_call: TRBV28
d_call: TRBD1
clone_size: -
j_call: TRBJ1-1
cdr3_aa: CASSLGQVNTEAFF
cdr3_nt: TGTGCCAGCAGTTTGGGACAGGTGAACACTGAAGCTTTCTTT

cdr3_length: 16
v_call: TRBV28
d_call: TRBD1
clone_size: -
j_call: TRBJ1-5
cdr3_aa: CASSPVGQGAGQPQHF
cdr3_nt: TGTGCCAGCAGCCCAGTCGGGCAGGGGGCCGGGCAGCCCCAGCATTTT

cdr3_length: 16
v_call: TRBV7-9
d_call: -
clone_size: -
j_call: TRBJ2-3
cdr3_aa: CASSLSGTRGGDTQYF
cdr3_nt: TGTGCCAGCAGCCTTAGCGGAACCCGAGGAGGAGATACGCAGTATTTT

cdr3_length: 13
v_call: TRBV5-6
d_call: -
clone_size: -
j_call: TRBJ1-1
cdr3_aa: CASRWGSGTEAFF
cdr3_nt: TGTGCCAGCAGGTGGGGATCGGGGACTGAAGCTTTCTTT

cdr3_length: 17
v_call: TRBV25-1
d_call: TRBD2
clone_size: -
j_call: TRBJ2-5
cdr3_aa: CASIGSSGRGFQETQYF
cdr3_nt: TGTGCCAGCATAGGCTCTAGCGGGAGAGGCTTTCAAGAGACCCAGTACTTC

cdr3_length: 14
v_call: TRBV18
d_call: TRBD1
clone_size: -
j_call: TRBJ2-7
cdr3_aa: CASSLGDRGFEQYF
cdr3_nt: TGTGCCAGCTCACTAGGGGACAGGGGCTTCGAGCAGTACTTC

cdr3_length: 17
v_call: TRBV21-1
d_call: -
clone_size: -
j_call: TRBJ2-2
cdr3_aa: CASSKNVSGANTGELFF
cdr3_nt: TGTGCCAGCAGCAAAAATGTAAGCGGGGCTAACACCGGGGAGCTGTTTTTT

cdr3_length: 14
v_call: TRBV7-9
d_call: -
clone_size: -
j_call: TRBJ2-5
cdr3_aa: CASSLIVSFETQYF
cdr3_nt: TGTGCCAGCAGCTTAATCGTTAGTTTCGAGACCCAGTACTTC

cdr3_length: 14
v_call: TRBV30
d_call: TRBD2
clone_size: -
j_call: TRBJ2-1
cdr3_aa: CAWRLAGVWGEQFF
cdr3_nt: TGTGCCTGGAGACTAGCGGGAGTGTGGGGTGAGCAGTTCTTC

cdr3_length: 14
v_call: TRBV7-8
d_call: TRBD1
clone_size: -
j_call: TRBJ1-2
cdr3_aa: CASSLSGQLYGYTF
cdr3_nt: TGTGCCAGCAGCTTATCGGGACAGCTCTATGGCTACACCTTC

cdr3_length: 13
v_call: TRBV12-2
d_call: -
clone_size: -
j_call: TRBJ1-1
cdr3_aa: CASRRLRRTEAFF
cdr3_nt: TGTGCAAGTCGAAGACTCCGGAGGACTGAAGCTTTCTTT